These 24 T cell receptor beta chains originate from one sample sequenced in a study of blood T cell repertoires in COVID-19. This table comes from immunoSEQ multiplex PCR, and its TCRdb copy is limited to in-frame clones, with some not included. The data contain 150,000 to 200,000 clones, over 75% of them singletons. The sample consisted of peripheral blood. The receptors derive from a human donor in a cohort sampled during active COVID-19.

The gene calls are TRBV27 and TRBJ2-7; D is ambiguous. The germline V and J ends were trimmed by 5 bases and 5 bases, with 22 bases remaining between them. CDR1 is MNHEY and CDR2 is SMNVEV in the germline V gene (reference sequence). The CDR3 has 16 amino acids. CDR3 nucleotides: TGTGCCAGCAGTCCATCTCGGGTAGCTGGTCGCCACGAGCAGTACTTC. Its translation: CASSPSRVAGRHEQYF.

J is TRBJ2-1 and V is TRBV5-1; 8 bases are a match to TRBD2. The trim removed 4 bases at V and 6 bases at J, leaving 9 bases unmatched. The CDR3 is 15 amino acids. Germline V gene sequence: CDR1 SGHRS, CDR2 YFSETQ. CDR3 DNA sequence: TGCGCCAGCAGCCCTTCGAGCGGGAGAGTCAATGAGCAGTTCTTC. It is translated as CASSPSSGRVNEQFF. Together with reference TRBV5-1 and TRBJ2-1, the CDR3 gives the full variable domain: KAGVTQTPRYLIKTRGQQVTLSCSPISGHRSVSWYQQTPGQGLQFLFEYFSETQRNKGNFPGRFSGRQFSNSRSEMNVSTLELGDSALYLCASSPSSGRVNEQFFGPGTRLTVL.

The rearrangement links TRBV14 to TRBJ2-2, with TRBD2 matching over 8 bases. With V trimmed by 4 bases and J by 7 bases, 11 bases remained unmatched. There are 16 residues in the CDR3. Germline lookup yields CDR1 SGHDN and CDR2 FVKESK. This chain's CDR3 is CASSPRISGVIGELFF. The CDR3 DNA reads TGTGCCAGCAGCCCCCGTATTAGCGGGGTGATCGGGGAGCTGTTTTTT.

The rearrangement joins TRBV7-9 to TRBJ1-2; the match to TRBD1 covers 7 bases. CDR1 and CDR2 (germline): SEHNR, FQNEAQ (reference sequence). The CDR3 runs to 12 residues. V was clipped by 5 bases and J by 8 bases; unmatched bases: 5. For the CDR3, the DNA is TGTGCCAGCAGCACAGACAGGGTAGGCTACACCTTC. This sequence encodes CASSTDRVGYTF.

This rearrangement joins TRBV7-6 to TRBJ2-1, with D tentatively TRBD1 (6 bases). The germline CDR1 and CDR2 sequences are SGHVS and FNYEAQ. The germline V and J ends were trimmed by 3 bases and 6 bases, with 18 bases remaining between them. The CDR3 is 16 amino acids. This CDR3 reads CASSLVLKATGNEQFF. CDR3 DNA sequence: TGTGCCAGCAGCTTGGTCCTCAAAGCGACAGGCAATGAGCAGTTCTTC.

The genes are TRBV5-1 and TRBJ2-3, with 7 nucleotides matching TRBD2. Germline values: CDR1 SGHRS, CDR2 YFSETQ. The V and J ends lost 0 bases and 0 bases, in that order; junction bases with no gene match: 4. The CDR3 extends over 16 amino acids. The CDR3 region has the DNA TGCGCCAGCAGCTTGGGAGGGACTACTAGCACAGATACGCAGTATTTT. Protein sequence: CASSLGGTTSTDTQYF.

The V call is TRBV2, the J call TRBJ1-1, with no clear D. The CDR3 is 14 residues long. The V end lost 2 bases, the J end lost 0 bases, and 7 bases lay between the germline ends. Germline V gene data show CDR1 as SNHLY and CDR2 as FYNNEI. CDR3 protein: CASSELRMNTEAFF. DNA of the CDR3: TGTGCCAGCAGTGAACTGCGGATGAACACTGAAGCTTTCTTT.

This clone is a singleton in its sample. The chain joins TRBV5-1 to TRBJ1-4, with 8 bases matching TRBD1. Germline lookup yields CDR1 SGHRS and CDR2 YFSETQ. Trimming took 3 bases from V and 8 from J; bases not matched to a gene: 6. The CDR3 extends over 14 amino acids. CDR3 DNA: TGCGCCAGCAGCTCGGACAGGGTCGAGGAAAAACTGTTTTTT. Its translation is CASSSDRVEEKLFF.

The chain is built from TRBV28 and TRBJ2-7; D might be TRBD2 (6 bases). The ends were cut back, 5 bases at V and 4 bases at J, with 18 bases in the middle. Germline V gene lookup returns CDR1 MDHEN and CDR2 SYDVKM. This CDR3 is built from 15 residues. The CDR3 nucleotides are TGTGCCAGCAGTCGGTCTGGCAGCGGGTTGTACGAGCAGTACTTC. Amino acid sequence: CASSRSGSGLYEQYF.

The rearrangement uses TRBV28 and TRBJ2-5; 16 bases line up with TRBD2. The CDR3 has 21 residues. Germline V gene data show CDR1 as MDHEN and CDR2 as SYDVKM. V gave up 2 bases and J gave up 3 bases; unmatched junction bases: 15. The CDR3 coding sequence is TGTGCCAGCAGTTTAATCCTAGAGGGACTAGCGGGGGGGAAAAACAAAGAGACCCAGTACTTC. It encodes CASSLILEGLAGGKNKETQYF.

The chain couples TRBV14 to TRBJ2-1; 7 bases are shared with TRBD1. The V segment lost 1 base and the J segment 12 bases; nucleotides outside the gene matches: 15. CDR1 is SGHDN, CDR2 FVKESK, per germline. This CDR3 has 16 residues. In DNA form, the CDR3 reads TGTGCCAGCAGCCAAGGACAGGGCGGTAGTCGAACATTGCAGTTCTTC. This translates into CASSQGQGGSRTLQFF.

This chain uses TRBV2 with TRBJ2-5; a weak D match, TRBD1 (6 bases). Germline loops: CDR1 SNHLY, CDR2 FYNNEI. The CDR3 contains 13 residues. Trimming removed 10 bases at V and 4 bases at J, with 16 bases between. Here the CDR3 DNA reads TGTGCCATTACCAGGGGACGGGGAGAGACCCAGTACTTC. This translates into CAITRGRGETQYF.

This chain links TRBV5-1 with TRBJ2-5, with 12 bases aligning to TRBD2. In germline, CDR1 is SGHRS, CDR2 YFSETQ. The CDR3 is made up of 16 amino acids. The junction had 2 bases not matched to a gene; V was cut back by 1 base and J by 1 base. CDR3 DNA: TGCGCCAGCAGCTTGACTAGCGGGGGGATCCAAGAGACCCAGTACTTC. This encodes CASSLTSGGIQETQYF.

The genes are TRBV30 and TRBJ2-7, with TRBD2 matching over 8 bases. J lost 4 bases, V lost 0 bases, and 5 bases had no gene match. The CDR3 contains 14 residues. Germline loops: CDR1 GTSNPN, CDR2 SVGIG (reference sequence). The CDR3 bases are TGTGCCTGGAGTGTTGCGGGGGGCTGGTACGAGCAGTACTTC. Translated: CAWSVAGGWYEQYF. Full variable domain (outside the CDR3, taken from reference TRBV30 and TRBJ2-7): SQTIHQWPATLVQPVGSPLSLECTVEGTSNPNLYWYRQAAGRGLQLLFYSVGIGQISSEVPQNLSASRPQDRQFILSSKKLLLSDSGFYLCAWSVAGGWYEQYFGPGTRLTVT.

J is TRBJ2-7 and V is TRBV27; TRBD2 matches 7 bases. CDR1 and CDR2 from the germline V gene are MNHEY and SMNVEV (reference sequence). This CDR3 has 15 amino acids. With 5 bases clipped from V and 2 bases from J, the junction kept 9 bases outside the gene matches. CDR3 sequence: CASSERGGSAYEQYF. Here the CDR3 DNA reads TGTGCCAGCAGTGAACGAGGCGGGAGCGCCTACGAGCAGTACTTC.

There are a few counts of this clone. This chain joins TRBV9 and TRBJ2-3, with 7 nucleotides matching TRBD2. Germline values: CDR1 SGDLS, CDR2 YYNGEE. The CDR3 spans 13 residues. The V and J ends lost 6 bases and 2 bases, in that order; junction bases with no gene match: 3. CDR3 sequence reads: CASNLAVTDTQYF. DNA of the CDR3: TGTGCCAGCAATCTAGCGGTCACAGATACGCAGTATTTT.

The V and J genes are TRBV10-3 and TRBJ2-5; 10 bases are a match to TRBD2. The germline V gene encodes CDR1 ENHRY and CDR2 SYGVKD. The CDR3 contains 13 residues. The ends lost 4 bases at V and 5 bases at J; junction bases unmatched: 1. The CDR3 bases are TGTGCCATCAGTGCACTAGCGGGGGAGACCCAGTACTTC. This gives the protein CAISALAGETQYF.

V usage is TRBV3-1 (or the pseudogene TRBV3-2) and J usage is TRBJ2-7; possible D gene TRBD2, 5 bases. V lost 6 bases and J 4 bases, leaving 16 bases between the germline ends. The CDR3 sequence is 14 residues long. Germline V lookup: CDR1 LGHDT, CDR2 YNNKEL (reference sequence). The CDR3 region has the DNA TGTGCCAGCAGTAGGACTGGCTTTGATTACGAGCAGTACTTC. This sequence encodes CASSRTGFDYEQYF.

This chain links TRBV15 with TRBJ1-2; D perhaps matches TRBD1 (5 bases). Germline V lookup: CDR1 LNHNV, CDR2 YYDKDF (reference sequence). Trimming removed 1 base at V and 0 bases at J, with 9 bases between. The CDR3 loop spans 15 amino acids. CDR3 sequence (DNA): TGTGCCACCAGCAGAGGGAACAGGACTAACTATGGCTACACCTTC. Translation: CATSRGNRTNYGYTF.

The chain employs TRBV6-5 and TRBJ1-2; 7 nucleotides agree with TRBD1. The CDR3 is made up of 14 amino acids. Germline lookup yields CDR1 MNHEY and CDR2 SVGAGI. The ends lost 6 bases at V and 4 bases at J; junction bases unmatched: 8. Written as DNA, the CDR3 is TGTGCCAGCAGCGATAGACAGGGTACCTATGGCTACACCTTC. As protein: CASSDRQGTYGYTF.

This clone was seen more than once but under ten times. CDR3 bases: TGTGCCAGCTCCACCACTGAGGGGGCGAATCAGCCCCAGCATTTT. Translated, it gives CASSTTEGANQPQHF. V and J are TRBV18 and TRBJ1-5; 7 bases map to TRBD1. Germline loops: CDR1 KGHSH, CDR2 LQKENI. The trim removed 6 bases at V and 4 bases at J, leaving 9 bases unmatched. The CDR3 runs 15 residues.

This chain connects TRBV12-5 to TRBJ2-2, with 8 bases aligning to TRBD1. V shed 6 bases and J 1 base; nucleotides not matched to a gene: 4. This CDR3 contains 15 residues. Looked up from germline, CDR1 is LGHNT and CDR2 is FRNRAP. CDR3 sequence: CASGPTGVNTGELFF. In DNA, the CDR3 is TGTGCTAGTGGCCCGACAGGGGTGAACACCGGGGAGCTGTTTTTT. The whole variable domain, filled in from reference TRBV12-5 and TRBJ2-2, reads DARVTQTPRHKVTEMGQEVTMRCQPILGHNTVFWYRQTMMQGLELLAYFRNRAPLDDSGMPKDRFSAEMPDATLATLKIQPSEPRDSAVYFCASGPTGVNTGELFFGEGSRLTVL.

The chain uses TRBV27 and TRBJ1-2; D perhaps matches TRBD1 (6 bases). Germline loops: CDR1 MNHEY, CDR2 SMNVEV (reference sequence). V dropped 5 bases and J dropped 3 bases, with 25 bases sitting between them. The length of the CDR3 is 18 residues. CDR3 region: CASSPLGQNKKNYYGYTF. The CDR3 DNA is TGTGCCAGCAGTCCCCTAGGACAGAACAAAAAGAACTACTATGGCTACACCTTC.

The CDR3 nucleotides are TGTGCCAGCAGTTTGGACAGGGCCTCTGGAAACACCATATATTTT. Protein sequence: CASSLDRASGNTIYF. The chain carries TRBV27 and TRBJ1-3, with 8 positions matching TRBD1. Germline CDR1 and CDR2: MNHEY and SMNVEV (reference sequence). The CDR3 sequence is 15 residues long. V gave up 3 bases and J gave up 0 bases; unmatched junction bases: 1.